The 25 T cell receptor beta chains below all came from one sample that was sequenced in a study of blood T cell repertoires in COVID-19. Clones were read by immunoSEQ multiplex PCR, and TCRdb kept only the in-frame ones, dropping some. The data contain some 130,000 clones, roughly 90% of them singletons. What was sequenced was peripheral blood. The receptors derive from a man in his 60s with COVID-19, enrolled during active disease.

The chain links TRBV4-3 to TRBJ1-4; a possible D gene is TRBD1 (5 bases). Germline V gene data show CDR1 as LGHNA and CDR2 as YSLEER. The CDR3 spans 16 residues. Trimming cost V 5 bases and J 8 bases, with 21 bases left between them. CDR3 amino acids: CASSGPVWGKGEKLFF. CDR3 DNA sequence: TGCGCCAGCAGCGGGCCTGTCTGGGGAAAGGGGGAAAAACTGTTTTTT.

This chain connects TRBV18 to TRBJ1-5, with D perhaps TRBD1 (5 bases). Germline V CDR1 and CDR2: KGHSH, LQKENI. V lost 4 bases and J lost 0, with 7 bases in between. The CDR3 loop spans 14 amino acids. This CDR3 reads CASSLGGSNQPQHF. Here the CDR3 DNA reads TGTGCCAGCTCACTGGGGGGTAGCAATCAGCCCCAGCATTTT. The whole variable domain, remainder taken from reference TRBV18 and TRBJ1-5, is NAGVMQNPRHLVRRRGQEARLRCSPMKGHSHVYWYRQLPEEGLKFMVYLQKENIIDESGMPKERFSAEFPKEGPSILRIQQVVRGDSAAYFCASSLGGSNQPQHFGDGTRLSIL.

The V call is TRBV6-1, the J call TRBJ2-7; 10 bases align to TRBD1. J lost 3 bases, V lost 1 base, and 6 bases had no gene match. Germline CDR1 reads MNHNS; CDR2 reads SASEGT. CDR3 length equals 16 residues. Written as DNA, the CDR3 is TGTGCCAGCAGTGAAGGTGACAGGGGGCTCGGCTACGAGCAGTACTTC. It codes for CASSEGDRGLGYEQYF.

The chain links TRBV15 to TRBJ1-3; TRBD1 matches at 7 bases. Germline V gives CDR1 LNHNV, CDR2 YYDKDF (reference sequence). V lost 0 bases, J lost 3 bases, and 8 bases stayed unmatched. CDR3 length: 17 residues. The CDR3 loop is CATSRDRRTGVGNTIYF. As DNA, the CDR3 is TGTGCCACCAGCAGAGATCGGAGGACAGGTGTTGGAAACACCATATATTTT.

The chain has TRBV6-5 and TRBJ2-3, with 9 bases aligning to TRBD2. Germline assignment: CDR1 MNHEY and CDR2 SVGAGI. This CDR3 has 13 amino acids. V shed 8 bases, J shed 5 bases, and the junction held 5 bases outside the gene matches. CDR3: CASGIAGEDTQYF. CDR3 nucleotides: TGTGCCAGCGGTATAGCGGGAGAAGATACGCAGTATTTT.

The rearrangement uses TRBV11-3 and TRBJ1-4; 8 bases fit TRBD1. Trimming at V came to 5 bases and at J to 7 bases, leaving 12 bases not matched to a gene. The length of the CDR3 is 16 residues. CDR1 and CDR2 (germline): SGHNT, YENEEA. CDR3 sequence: CASSPRSGTGGEKLFF. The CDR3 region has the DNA TGTGCCAGCAGCCCACGGAGCGGGACAGGCGGTGAAAAACTGTTTTTT.

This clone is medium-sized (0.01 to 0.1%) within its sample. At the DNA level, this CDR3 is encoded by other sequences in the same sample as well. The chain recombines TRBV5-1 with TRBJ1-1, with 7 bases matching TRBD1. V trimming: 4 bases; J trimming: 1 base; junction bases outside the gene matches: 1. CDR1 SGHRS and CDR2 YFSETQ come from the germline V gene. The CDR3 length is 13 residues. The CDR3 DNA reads TGCGCCAGCAGCCGGACAGGGAACACTGAAGCTTTCTTT. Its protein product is CASSRTGNTEAFF.

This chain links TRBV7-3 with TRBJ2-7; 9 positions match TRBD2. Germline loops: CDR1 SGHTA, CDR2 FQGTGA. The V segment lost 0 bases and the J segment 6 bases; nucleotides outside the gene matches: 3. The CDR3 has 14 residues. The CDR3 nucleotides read TGTGCCAGCAGCTTAACTAGCGGGAGCCGCGAGCAGTACTTC. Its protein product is CASSLTSGSREQYF. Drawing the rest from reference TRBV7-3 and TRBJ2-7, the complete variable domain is GAGVSQTPSNKVTEKGKYVELRCDPISGHTALYWYRQSLGQGPEFLIYFQGTGAADDSGLPNDRFFAVRPEGSVSTLKIQRTERGDSAVYLCASSLTSGSREQYFGPGTRLTVT.

The CDR3 bases are TGTGCCAGCAGCCGGGACACTGAAGCTTTCTTT. Translated: CASSRDTEAFF. The rearrangement joins TRBV12-3 or TRBV12-4 to TRBJ1-1, with unresolved D. CDR3 length: 11 residues. V was clipped by 6 bases and J by 3 bases, with 5 bases between them.

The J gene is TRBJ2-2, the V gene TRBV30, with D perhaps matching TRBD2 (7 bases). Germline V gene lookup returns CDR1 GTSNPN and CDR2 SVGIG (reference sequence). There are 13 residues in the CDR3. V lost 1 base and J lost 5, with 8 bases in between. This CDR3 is CAWSEGGTGELFF. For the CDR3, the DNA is TGTGCCTGGAGTGAGGGGGGGACCGGGGAGCTGTTTTTT.

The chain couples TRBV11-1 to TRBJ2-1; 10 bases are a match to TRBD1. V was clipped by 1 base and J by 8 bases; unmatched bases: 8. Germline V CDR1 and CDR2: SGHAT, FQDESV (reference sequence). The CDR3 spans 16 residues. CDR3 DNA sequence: TGTGCCAGCAGCTTAGAACCGGGACAGGGGTTGGATGAGCAGTTCTTC. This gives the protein CASSLEPGQGLDEQFF.

CDR3 sequence: CASSSGVAVNQPQHF. The CDR3 DNA is TGTGCCAGCAGTTCTGGAGTGGCAGTCAATCAGCCCCAGCATTTT. The chain recombines TRBV28 with TRBJ1-5; no clear D gene. This CDR3 is built from 15 residues. V lost 4 bases and J 3 bases, leaving 13 bases between the germline ends. Germline V CDR1 and CDR2: MDHEN, SYDVKM.

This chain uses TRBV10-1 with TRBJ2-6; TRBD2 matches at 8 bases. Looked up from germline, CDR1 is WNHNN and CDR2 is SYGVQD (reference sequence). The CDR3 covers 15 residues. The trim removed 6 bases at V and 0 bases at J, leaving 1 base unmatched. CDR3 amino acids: CASSGGASGANVLTF. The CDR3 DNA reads TGCGCCAGCAGCGGGGGGGCCTCTGGGGCCAACGTCCTGACTTTC.

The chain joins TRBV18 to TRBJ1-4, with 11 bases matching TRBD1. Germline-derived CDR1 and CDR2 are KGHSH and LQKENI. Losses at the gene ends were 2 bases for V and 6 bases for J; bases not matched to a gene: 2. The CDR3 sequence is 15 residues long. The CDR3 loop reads CASSPVGQGDEKLFF. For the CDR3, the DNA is TGTGCCAGCTCACCAGTGGGACAGGGGGATGAAAAACTGTTTTTT.

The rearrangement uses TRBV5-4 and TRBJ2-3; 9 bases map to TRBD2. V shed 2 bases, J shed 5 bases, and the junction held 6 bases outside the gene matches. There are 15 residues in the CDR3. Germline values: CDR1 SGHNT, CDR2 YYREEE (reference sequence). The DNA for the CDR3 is TGTGCCAGCAGCTTTGGGGCGGGAGGGGTAGATACGCAGTATTTT. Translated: CASSFGAGGVDTQYF.

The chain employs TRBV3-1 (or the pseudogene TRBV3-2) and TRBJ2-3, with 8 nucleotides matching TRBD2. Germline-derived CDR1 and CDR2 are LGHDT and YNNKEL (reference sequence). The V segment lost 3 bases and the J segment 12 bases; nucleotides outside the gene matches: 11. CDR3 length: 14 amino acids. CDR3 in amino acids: CASSHPAAGASQYF. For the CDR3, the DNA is TGTGCCAGCAGCCACCCGGCAGCGGGAGCGTCCCAGTATTTT.

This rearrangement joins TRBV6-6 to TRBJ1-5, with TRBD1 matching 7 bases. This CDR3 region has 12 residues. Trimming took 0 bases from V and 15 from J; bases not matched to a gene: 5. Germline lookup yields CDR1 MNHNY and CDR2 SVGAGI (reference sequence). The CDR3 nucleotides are TGTGCCAGCAGTTACTCCGGGACAGAGGGGCATTTT. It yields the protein CASSYSGTEGHF.

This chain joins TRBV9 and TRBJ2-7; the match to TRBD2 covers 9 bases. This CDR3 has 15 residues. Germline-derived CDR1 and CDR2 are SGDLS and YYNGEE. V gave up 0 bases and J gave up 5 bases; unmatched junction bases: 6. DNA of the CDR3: TGTGCCAGCAGCGTAGTACCAGCGGGAGGCGACGAGCAGTACTTC. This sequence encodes CASSVVPAGGDEQYF. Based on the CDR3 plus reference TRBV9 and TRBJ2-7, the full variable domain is DSGVTQTPKHLITATGQRVTLRCSPRSGDLSVYWYQQSLDQGLQFLIQYYNGEERAKGNILERFSAQQFPDLHSELNLSSLELGDSALYFCASSVVPAGGDEQYFGPGTRLTVT.

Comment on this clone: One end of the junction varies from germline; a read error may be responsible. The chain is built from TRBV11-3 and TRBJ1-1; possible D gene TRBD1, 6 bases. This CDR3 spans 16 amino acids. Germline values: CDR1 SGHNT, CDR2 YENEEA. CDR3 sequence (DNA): TGTGCCAGCAGCTTAGGGGGGCCGACTGTGAATACTGAAGCTTTCTTT. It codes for CASSLGGPTVNTEAFF. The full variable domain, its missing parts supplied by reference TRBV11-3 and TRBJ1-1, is EAGVVQSPRYKIIEKKQPVAFWCNPISGHNTLYWYLQNLGQGPELLIRYENEEAVDDSQLPKDRFSAERLKGVDSTLKIQPAELGDSAVYLCASSLGGPTVNTEAFFGQGTRLTVV.

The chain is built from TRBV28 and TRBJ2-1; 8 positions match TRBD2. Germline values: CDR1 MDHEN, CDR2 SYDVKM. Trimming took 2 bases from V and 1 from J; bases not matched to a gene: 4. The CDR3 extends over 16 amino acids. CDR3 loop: CASSLAGGLSYNEQFF. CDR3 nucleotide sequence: TGTGCCAGCAGTTTAGCGGGAGGCCTTTCCTACAATGAGCAGTTCTTC.

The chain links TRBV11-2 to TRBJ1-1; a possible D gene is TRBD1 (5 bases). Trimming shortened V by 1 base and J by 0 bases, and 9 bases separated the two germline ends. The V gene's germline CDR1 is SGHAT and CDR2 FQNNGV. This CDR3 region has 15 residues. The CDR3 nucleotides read TGTGCCAGCAGCTTAGCAGGGCATCTGAACACTGAAGCTTTCTTT. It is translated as CASSLAGHLNTEAFF.

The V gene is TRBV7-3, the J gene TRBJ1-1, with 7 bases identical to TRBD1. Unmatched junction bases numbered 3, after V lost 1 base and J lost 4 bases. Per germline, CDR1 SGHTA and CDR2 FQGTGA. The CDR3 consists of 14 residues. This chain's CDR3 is CASSLNPGGTEAFF. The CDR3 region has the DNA TGTGCCAGCAGCTTAAACCCAGGGGGCACTGAAGCTTTCTTT.

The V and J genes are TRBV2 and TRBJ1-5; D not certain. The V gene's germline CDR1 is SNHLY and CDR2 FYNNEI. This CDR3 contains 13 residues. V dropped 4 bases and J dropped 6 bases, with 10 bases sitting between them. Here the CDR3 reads CASSGQEGQPQHF. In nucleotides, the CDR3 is TGTGCCAGCAGTGGTCAGGAAGGTCAGCCCCAGCATTTT.

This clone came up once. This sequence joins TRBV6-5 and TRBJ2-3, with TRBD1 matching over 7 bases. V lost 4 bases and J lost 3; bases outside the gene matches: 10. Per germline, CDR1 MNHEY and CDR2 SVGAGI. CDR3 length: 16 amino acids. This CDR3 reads CASSFTGTEPTDTQYF. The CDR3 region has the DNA TGTGCCAGCAGTTTCACCGGGACAGAACCGACAGATACGCAGTATTTT.

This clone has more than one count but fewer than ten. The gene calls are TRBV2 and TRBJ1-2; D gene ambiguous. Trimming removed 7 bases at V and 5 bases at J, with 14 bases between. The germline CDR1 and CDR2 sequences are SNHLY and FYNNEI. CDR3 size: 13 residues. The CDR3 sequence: CASNEQPHYGYTF. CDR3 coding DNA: TGTGCCAGCAACGAACAGCCGCATTATGGCTACACCTTC.